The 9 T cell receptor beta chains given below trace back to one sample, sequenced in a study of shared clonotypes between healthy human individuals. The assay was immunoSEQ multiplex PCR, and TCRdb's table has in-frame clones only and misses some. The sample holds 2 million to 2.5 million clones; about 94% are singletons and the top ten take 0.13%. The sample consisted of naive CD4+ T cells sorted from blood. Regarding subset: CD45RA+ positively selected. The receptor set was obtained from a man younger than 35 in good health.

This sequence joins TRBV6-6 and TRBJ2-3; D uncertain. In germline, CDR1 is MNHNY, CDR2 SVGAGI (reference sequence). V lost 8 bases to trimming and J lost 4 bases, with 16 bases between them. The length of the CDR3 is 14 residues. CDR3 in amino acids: CASRPVRTPDTQYF. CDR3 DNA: TGTGCCAGCCGACCCGTCCGGACCCCAGATACGCAGTATTTT.

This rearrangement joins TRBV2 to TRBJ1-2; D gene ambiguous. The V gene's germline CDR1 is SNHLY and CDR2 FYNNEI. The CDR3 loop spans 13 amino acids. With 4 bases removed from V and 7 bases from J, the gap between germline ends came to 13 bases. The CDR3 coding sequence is TGTGCCAGCAGTGCAGTCGATAACGCTGGCTACACCTTC. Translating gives CASSAVDNAGYTF.

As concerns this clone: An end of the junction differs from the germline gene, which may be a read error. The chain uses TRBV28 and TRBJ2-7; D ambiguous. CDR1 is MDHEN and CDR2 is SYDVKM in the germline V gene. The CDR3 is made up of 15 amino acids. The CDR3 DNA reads TGTGCCAGCAGTTCATCACGGGTCACCCGGTACGCGCAGTACTTC. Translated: CASSSSRVTRYAQYF.

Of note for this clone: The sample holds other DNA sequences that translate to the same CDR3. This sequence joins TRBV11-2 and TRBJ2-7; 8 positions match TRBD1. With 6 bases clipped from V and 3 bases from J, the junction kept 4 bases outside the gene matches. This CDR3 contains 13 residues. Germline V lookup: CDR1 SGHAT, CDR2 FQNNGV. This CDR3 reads CASSSDRGYEQYF. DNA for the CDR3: TGTGCCAGCAGTTCAGACAGGGGCTACGAGCAGTACTTC.

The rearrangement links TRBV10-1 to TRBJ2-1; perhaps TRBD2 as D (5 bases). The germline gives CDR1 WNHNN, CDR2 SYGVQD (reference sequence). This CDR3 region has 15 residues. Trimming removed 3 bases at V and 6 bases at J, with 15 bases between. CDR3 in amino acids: CASSDRGSGLNEQFF. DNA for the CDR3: TGCGCCAGCAGTGACCGGGGAAGTGGTCTCAATGAGCAGTTCTTC.

This CDR3 reads CASSKSVSQPQHF. In nucleotides, the CDR3 is TGTGCCAGCAGCAAATCGGTGAGTCAGCCCCAGCATTTT. The chain recombines TRBV9 with TRBJ1-5; D gene ambiguous. Looked up from germline, CDR1 is SGDLS and CDR2 is YYNGEE. This CDR3 region has 13 residues. The V and J ends lost 4 bases and 6 bases respectively, with 11 bases between them. Complete variable domain (other parts from reference TRBV9 and TRBJ1-5): DSGVTQTPKHLITATGQRVTLRCSPRSGDLSVYWYQQSLDQGLQFLIQYYNGEERAKGNILERFSAQQFPDLHSELNLSSLELGDSALYFCASSKSVSQPQHFGDGTRLSIL.

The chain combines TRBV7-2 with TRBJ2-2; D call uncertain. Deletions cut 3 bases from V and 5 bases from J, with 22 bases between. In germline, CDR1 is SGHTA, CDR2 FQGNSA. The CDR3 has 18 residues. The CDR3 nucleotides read TGTGCCAGCAGCTTTTTGGGCAGACGGACGGGTGATACCGGGGAGCTGTTTTTT. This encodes CASSFLGRRTGDTGELFF.

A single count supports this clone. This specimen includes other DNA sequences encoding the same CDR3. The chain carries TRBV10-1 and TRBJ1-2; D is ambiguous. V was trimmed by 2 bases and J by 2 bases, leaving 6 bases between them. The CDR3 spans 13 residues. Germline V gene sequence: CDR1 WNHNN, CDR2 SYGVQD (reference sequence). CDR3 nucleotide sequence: TGCGCCAGCAGTGAGGGACGGAACTATGGCTACACCTTC. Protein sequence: CASSEGRNYGYTF.

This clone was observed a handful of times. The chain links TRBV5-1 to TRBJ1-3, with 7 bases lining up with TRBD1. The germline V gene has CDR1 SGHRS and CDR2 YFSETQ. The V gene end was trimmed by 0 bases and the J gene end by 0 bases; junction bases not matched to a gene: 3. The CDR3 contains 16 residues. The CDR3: CASSLEGALSGNTIYF. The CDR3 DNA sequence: TGCGCCAGCAGCTTGGAGGGGGCCCTCTCTGGAAACACCATATATTTT.